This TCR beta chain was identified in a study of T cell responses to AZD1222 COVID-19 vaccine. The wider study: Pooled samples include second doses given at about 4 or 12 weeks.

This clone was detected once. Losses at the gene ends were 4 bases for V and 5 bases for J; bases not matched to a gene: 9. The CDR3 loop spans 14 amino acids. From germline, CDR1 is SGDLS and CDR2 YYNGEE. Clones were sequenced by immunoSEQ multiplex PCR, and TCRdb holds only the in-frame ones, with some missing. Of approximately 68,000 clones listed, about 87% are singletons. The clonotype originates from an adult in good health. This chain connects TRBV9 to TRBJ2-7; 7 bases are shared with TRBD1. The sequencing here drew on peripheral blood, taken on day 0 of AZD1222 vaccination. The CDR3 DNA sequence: TGTGCCAGCAGCTCCCGGGACAGAAACGACGAGCAGTACTTC. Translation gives CASSSRDRNDEQYF.